Given below is one T cell receptor (beta chain) in context. No antigen is known for it. The CDR3 totals 16 residues. Trimming cost V 3 bases and J 7 bases; bases outside gene matches: 8. Germline loops: CDR1 MNHNS, CDR2 SASEGT. Profiled with immunoSEQ multiplex PCR; TCRdb holds only in-frame clones, not every one. The sample consists of approximately 130,000 clones, over 85% of them appearing once. This sample is part of a study of graft-versus-host responses after intestinal transplantation. Study-level information: Induction with anti-thymocyte globulin, then tacrolimus and steroids for around three years, was given to all recipients. Study-level results: GvH clonotypes were identified within recipient marrow, with a subset emerging first in ileum or blood.

This receptor was obtained from a human donor who received an intestinal transplant. Sequences were derived from unstimulated CD4+ T cells sorted from spleen or lymph node cells, sampled before intestinal transplant. V usage is TRBV6-1 and J usage is TRBJ2-1, with 11 bases aligning to TRBD2. CDR3 region: CASSEVVAGGRNEQFF. In DNA, the CDR3 is TGTGCCAGCAGTGAGGTAGTAGCGGGGGGGAGGAATGAGCAGTTCTTC.